The 13 T cell receptor beta chains given below trace back to one sample, sequenced in a study. Cells sorted as Tregs were CD4+, CD25+ and CD127-/low. TCRdb fed the 5' RACE reads into MiXCR, producing one record per CDR3 protein. The sample holds roughly 42,000 distinct CDR3 sequences, around 20% seen once. Sequenced: Tregs sorted from blood. The source of these receptors is a female donor with breast cancer.

This clonotype was detected a few times. This sequence joins TRBV7-2 and TRBJ2-7; no definite D call. V was clipped by 6 bases and J by 4 bases, with 19 bases between them. The CDR3 extends over 15 amino acids. The germline V gene encodes CDR1 SGHTA and CDR2 FQGNSA. The CDR3 bases are TGTGCCAGCAGTCCTACGGGCCCTAACTTTTACGAGCAGTACTTC. Translation gives CASSPTGPNFYEQYF.

Only a few counts were recorded for this clonotype. The CDR3 here is CASSPLYLRGLFGYTF. The CDR3, as DNA: TGTGCCAGCAGTCCCTTATATCTCAGGGGGCTTTTTGGCTACACCTTC. The V and J genes are TRBV12-3 or TRBV12-4 and TRBJ1-2; 8 bases fit TRBD1. Trimming took 5 bases from V and 7 from J; bases not matched to a gene: 15. This CDR3 is 16 amino acids long.

Many counts were recorded for this clonotype. J is TRBJ1-5 and V is TRBV28; no clear D. The V and J ends lost 8 bases and 9 bases respectively, with 14 bases between them. Germline V lookup: CDR1 MDHEN, CDR2 SYDVKM. The CDR3 contains 12 residues. This chain's CDR3 is CASERARGPQHF. In DNA, the CDR3 is TGTGCCAGCGAAAGGGCTCGGGGGCCCCAGCATTTT. The variable domain in full, with the rest retrieved from reference TRBV28 and TRBJ1-5, is DVKVTQSSRYLVKRTGEKVFLECVQDMDHENMFWYRQDPGLGLRLIYFSYDVKMKEKGDIPEGYSVSREKKERFSLILESASTNQTSMYLCASERARGPQHFGDGTRLSIL.

This clonotype was detected ten times or more. The V and J genes are TRBV20-1 and TRBJ2-1; D is ambiguous. CDR3 length equals 14 residues. CDR1 and CDR2 from the germline V gene are DFQATT and SNEGSKA (reference sequence). Trimming removed 3 bases at V and 6 bases at J, with 15 bases between. The CDR3: CSASLPGLVNEQFF. CDR3 in DNA: TGCAGTGCTAGTCTACCGGGCCTAGTCAATGAGCAGTTCTTC.

The chain is built from TRBV5-1 and TRBJ2-3; TRBD2 aligns across 14 bases. Per the germline V gene, CDR1 is SGHRS and CDR2 is YFSETQ. This CDR3 comprises 15 residues. V was pared by 4 bases and J by 5 bases, with 3 bases of the junction left unmatched. The chain's CDR3 is CASSKGLAGGDTQYF. The CDR3 DNA reads as TGCGCCAGCAGCAAAGGACTAGCGGGAGGAGATACGCAGTATTTT.

The chain employs TRBV12-3 or TRBV12-4 and TRBJ1-4; a weak D match, TRBD1 (5 bases). V lost 6 bases to trimming and J lost 6 bases, with 14 bases between them. The CDR3 is 14 residues long. CDR3 nucleotide sequence: TGTGCCAGCAGCGACAGAGGGGAAGATGAAAAACTGTTTTTT. The encoded protein is CASSDRGEDEKLFF.

The genes are TRBV12-3 or TRBV12-4 and TRBJ2-3, with 7 positions matching TRBD1. The CDR3 loop spans 15 amino acids. The trim removed 5 bases at V and 2 bases at J, leaving 7 bases unmatched. Here the CDR3 DNA reads TGTGCCAGCAGTGCGGACAGGCCCTTCACAGATACGCAGTATTTT. It specifies CASSADRPFTDTQYF.

Of note for this clonotype: A single base separates this from a much larger clone, so it may be a read error. V is TRBV4-1 and J is TRBJ2-3; TRBD2 matches 7 bases. Germline assignment: CDR1 MGHRA and CDR2 YSYEKL. The CDR3 covers 16 residues. In nucleotides, the CDR3 is TGTGTCAGCAGCCCAACAGCGGGATCTGGTTCAGATACGCAGTATTTT. Its translation: CVSSPTAGSGSDTQYF.

By proportion, this clonotype is medium-sized. The chain uses TRBV10-3 and TRBJ2-1; a possible D gene is TRBD2 (6 bases). The V end was cut by 5 bases, the J end by 7 bases, with 9 bases between. Germline CDR1 is ENHRY and CDR2 is SYGVKD. The CDR3 consists of 12 residues. CDR3 DNA sequence: TGTGCCATCAGTCGGGAGTTTAATGAGCAGTTCTTC. Translated, it gives CAISREFNEQFF.

This clonotype was recorded at least ten times. This chain uses TRBV7-2 with TRBJ2-6; D is uncertain. This CDR3 has 17 amino acids. Trimming left V 1 base short and J 4 bases short, with 14 bases between. Per the germline V gene, CDR1 is SGHTA and CDR2 is FQGNSA. In nucleotides, the CDR3 is TGTGCCAGCAGCTTAGGGTATAGGGCTCCGGGGGCCAACGTCCTGACTTTC. Translated: CASSLGYRAPGANVLTF.

The CDR3 DNA is TGCGCCAGCAGCCACCTGAGGGTGGGGGAGCTGTTTTTT. This codes for CASSHLRVGELFF. The J gene is TRBJ2-2, the V gene TRBV4-1; a weak D match, TRBD2 (5 bases). The germline V gene has CDR1 MGHRA and CDR2 YSYEKL. CDR3 length equals 13 residues. V lost 3 bases, J lost 8 bases, and 10 bases lay in between.

Points on this clonotype: One base away lies a much larger clone, so this may be a sequencing read error. The CDR3 here is CAGSSTSALINEQFF. CDR3 DNA: TGTGCCGGCAGCTCTACTAGCGCCTTGATTAATGAGCAGTTCTTC. The chain carries TRBV5-6 and TRBJ2-1; 7 nucleotides match TRBD2. The CDR3 totals 15 residues. The V gene's germline CDR1 is SGHDT and CDR2 YYEEEE.

This clonotype was counted between two and nine times. The chain uses TRBV25-1 and TRBJ2-1, with 9 bases that match TRBD2. Per the germline V gene, CDR1 is MGHDK and CDR2 is SYGVNS. V was clipped by 0 bases and J by 5 bases; unmatched bases: 11. CDR3 length equals 18 residues. CDR3 region: CASSEYGISSGKNNEQFF. Written as DNA, the CDR3 is TGTGCCAGCAGTGAATATGGAATTTCTAGCGGGAAGAACAATGAGCAGTTCTTC.